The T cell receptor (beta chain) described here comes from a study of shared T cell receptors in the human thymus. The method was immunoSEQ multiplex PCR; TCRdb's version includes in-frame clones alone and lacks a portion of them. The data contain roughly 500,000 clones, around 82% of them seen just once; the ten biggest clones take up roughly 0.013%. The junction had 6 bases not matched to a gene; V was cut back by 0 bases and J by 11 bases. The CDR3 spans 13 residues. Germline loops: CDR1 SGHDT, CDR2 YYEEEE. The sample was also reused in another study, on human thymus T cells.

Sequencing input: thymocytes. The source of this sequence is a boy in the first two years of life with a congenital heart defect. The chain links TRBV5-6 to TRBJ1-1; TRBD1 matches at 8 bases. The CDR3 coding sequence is TGTGCCAGCAGCTTGGGGCAGGGGGCCGTCGCTTTCTTT. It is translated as CASSLGQGAVAFF.